This TCR beta chain was obtained from a study of radiotherapy plus CTLA-4 blockade in lung cancer. About the study: Objective responses were recorded in less than 20% of patients, with disease control recorded in around 30%. Broader study findings: Radiotherapy with ipilimumab was followed by blood expansion of tumor-derived clones. Interferon-beta, together with early blood T cell clone dynamics, reportedly best predicted response.

The V end lost 1 base, the J end lost 5 bases, and 8 bases lay between the germline ends. The germline gives CDR1 SGHAT, CDR2 FQNNGV. The CDR3 has 13 residues. Those with chemo-refractory metastatic non-small-cell lung cancer were treated with focal radiation combined with CTLA-4 blockade using ipilimumab. As for this clone: Its antigen is not known.

Profiling relied on immunoSEQ multiplex PCR, and the TCRdb table lists in-frame clones only, not all of them. The sample has 60,000 to 75,000 clones, more than 70% seen once. This TCR was sampled from a human donor with non-small cell lung cancer whose response to radiotherapy plus ipilimumab could not be evaluated. Some clones in this sample may be carry-over from other donors' samples. Sequences were derived from peripheral blood, sampled from a patient treated with radiotherapy plus ipilimumab. V gene TRBV11-2 combines with J gene TRBJ2-5; tentatively, D is TRBD1 (5 bases). The CDR3: CASSLGGRETQYF. In DNA form, the CDR3 reads TGTGCCAGCAGCTTAGGGGGCCGGGAGACCCAGTACTTC.